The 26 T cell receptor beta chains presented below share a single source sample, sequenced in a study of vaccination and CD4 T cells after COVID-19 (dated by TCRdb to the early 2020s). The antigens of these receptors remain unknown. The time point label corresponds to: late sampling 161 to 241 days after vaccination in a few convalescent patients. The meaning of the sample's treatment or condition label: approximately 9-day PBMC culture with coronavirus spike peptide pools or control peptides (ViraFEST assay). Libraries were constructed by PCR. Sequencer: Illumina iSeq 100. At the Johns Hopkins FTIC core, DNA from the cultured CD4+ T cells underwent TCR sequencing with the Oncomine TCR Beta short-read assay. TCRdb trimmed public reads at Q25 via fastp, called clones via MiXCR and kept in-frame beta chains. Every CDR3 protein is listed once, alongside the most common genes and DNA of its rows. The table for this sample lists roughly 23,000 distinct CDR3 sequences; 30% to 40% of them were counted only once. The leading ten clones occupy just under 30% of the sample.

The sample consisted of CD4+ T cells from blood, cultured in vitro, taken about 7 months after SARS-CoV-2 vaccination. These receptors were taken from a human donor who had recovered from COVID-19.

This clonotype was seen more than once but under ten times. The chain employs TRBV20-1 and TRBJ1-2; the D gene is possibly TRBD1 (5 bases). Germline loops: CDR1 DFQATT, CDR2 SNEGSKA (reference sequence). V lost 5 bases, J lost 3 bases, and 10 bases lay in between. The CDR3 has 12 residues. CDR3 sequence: CSAQEGYYGYTF. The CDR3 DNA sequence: TGCAGTGCTCAGGAGGGGTACTATGGCTACACCTTC.

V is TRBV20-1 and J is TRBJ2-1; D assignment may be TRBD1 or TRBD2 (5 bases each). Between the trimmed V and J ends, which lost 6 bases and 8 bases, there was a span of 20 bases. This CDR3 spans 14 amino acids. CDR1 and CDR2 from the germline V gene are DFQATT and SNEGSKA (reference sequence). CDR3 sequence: CSALTDGASDEQFF. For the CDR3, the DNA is TGCAGTGCCCTCACCGACGGGGCTTCCGATGAGCAGTTCTTC.

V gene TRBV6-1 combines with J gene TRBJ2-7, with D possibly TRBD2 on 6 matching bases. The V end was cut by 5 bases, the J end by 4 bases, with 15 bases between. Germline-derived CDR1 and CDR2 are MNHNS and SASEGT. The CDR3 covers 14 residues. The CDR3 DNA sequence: TGTGCCAGCAGTCAAGACCGGGAGACGTACGAGCAGTACTTC. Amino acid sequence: CASSQDRETYEQYF.

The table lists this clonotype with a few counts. CDR3 bases: TGTGCCAGCAGCCGACAGGGAACCCAGCCCCAGCATTTT. Translated, it gives CASSRQGTQPQHF. The chain links TRBV27 to TRBJ1-5; 7 bases are a match to TRBD1. The CDR3 is made up of 13 amino acids. J gave up 7 bases and V 6 bases, and 6 bases lay outside the gene matches. Germline lookup yields CDR1 MNHEY and CDR2 SMNVEV (reference sequence).

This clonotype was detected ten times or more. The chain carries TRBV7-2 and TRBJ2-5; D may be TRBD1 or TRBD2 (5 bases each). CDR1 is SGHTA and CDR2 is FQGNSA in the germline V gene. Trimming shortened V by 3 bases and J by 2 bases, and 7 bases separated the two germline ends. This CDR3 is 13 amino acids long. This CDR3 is CASSFGGQETQYF. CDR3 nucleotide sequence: TGTGCCAGCAGCTTTGGGGGTCAAGAGACCCAGTACTTC.

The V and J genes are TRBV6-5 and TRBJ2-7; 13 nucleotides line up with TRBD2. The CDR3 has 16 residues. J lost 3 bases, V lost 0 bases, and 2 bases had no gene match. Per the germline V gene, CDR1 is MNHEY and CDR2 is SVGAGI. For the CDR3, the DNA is TGTGCCAGCAGTTACTCGGGGACTAGCGGGGACTACGAGCAGTACTTC. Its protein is CASSYSGTSGDYEQYF.

The CDR3 loop reads CASSRTSTYEQYF. CDR3 DNA: TGTGCCAGCAGTCGGACTAGCACCTACGAGCAGTACTTC. This sequence joins TRBV5-8 and TRBJ2-7, with 8 bases identical to TRBD2. From germline, CDR1 is SGHTS and CDR2 YDEGEE. The CDR3 covers 13 residues. Unmatched junction bases numbered 3, after V lost 5 bases and J lost 2 bases.

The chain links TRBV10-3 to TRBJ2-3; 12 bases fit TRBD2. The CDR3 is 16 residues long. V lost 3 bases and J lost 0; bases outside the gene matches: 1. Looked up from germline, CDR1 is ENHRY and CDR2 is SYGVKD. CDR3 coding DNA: TGTGCCATCAGTGAAGGACTAGCGGGAAGCACAGATACGCAGTATTTT. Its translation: CAISEGLAGSTDTQYF.

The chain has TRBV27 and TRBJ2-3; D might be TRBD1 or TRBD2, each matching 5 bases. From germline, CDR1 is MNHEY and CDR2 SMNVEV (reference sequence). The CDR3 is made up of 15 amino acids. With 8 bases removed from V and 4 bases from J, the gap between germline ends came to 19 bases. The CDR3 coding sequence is TGTGCCAGCCGGGGACCCGGAGAGATCTCAGATACGCAGTATTTT. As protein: CASRGPGEISDTQYF.

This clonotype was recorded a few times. CDR3 DNA sequence: TGTGCCAGCCCCAGGGCGGGTGAGGGTTCGTACCAAGAGACCCAGTACTTC. Encoded protein: CASPRAGEGSYQETQYF. The chain has TRBV21-1 and TRBJ2-5; no DNA check was done on the table's D call, TRBD1. TRBV21-1 counts as a pseudogene. The CDR3 has 17 amino acids.

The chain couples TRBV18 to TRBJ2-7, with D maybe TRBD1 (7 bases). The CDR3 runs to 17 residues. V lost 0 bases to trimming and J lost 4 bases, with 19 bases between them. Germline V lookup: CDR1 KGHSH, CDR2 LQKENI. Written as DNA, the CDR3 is TGTGCCAGCTCACCACCGGGTCAGGGGGGTACGGTATACGAGCAGTACTTC. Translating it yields CASSPPGQGGTVYEQYF.

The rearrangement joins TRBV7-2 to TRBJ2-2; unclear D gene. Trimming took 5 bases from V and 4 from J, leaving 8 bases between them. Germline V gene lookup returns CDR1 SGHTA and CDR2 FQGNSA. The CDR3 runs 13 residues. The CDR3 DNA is TGTGCCAGCAGCGCGCGCGGCACCGGGGAGCTGTTTTTT. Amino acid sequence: CASSARGTGELFF.

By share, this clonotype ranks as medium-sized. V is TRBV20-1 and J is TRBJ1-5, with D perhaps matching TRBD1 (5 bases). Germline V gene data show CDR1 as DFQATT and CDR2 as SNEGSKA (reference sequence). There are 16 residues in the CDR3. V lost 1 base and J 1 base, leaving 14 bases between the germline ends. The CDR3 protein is CSARVHGGLSNQPQHF. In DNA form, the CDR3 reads TGCAGTGCTAGAGTCCACGGGGGACTGAGCAATCAGCCCCAGCATTTT.

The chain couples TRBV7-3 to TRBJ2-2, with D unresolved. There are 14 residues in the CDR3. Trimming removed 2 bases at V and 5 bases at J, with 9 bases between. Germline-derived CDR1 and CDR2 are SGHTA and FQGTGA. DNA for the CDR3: TGTGCCAGCAGCTTACAGTATGCTACCGGGGAGCTGTTTTTT. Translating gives CASSLQYATGELFF.

In DNA form, the CDR3 reads TGCAGTGCTAGAGGCGAGGCCCATAGAGAGACCCAGTACTTC. It yields the protein CSARGEAHRETQYF. The chain couples TRBV20-1 to TRBJ2-5; D gene unclear. V lost 1 base to trimming and J lost 4 bases, with 13 bases between them. The CDR3 contains 14 residues. Germline CDR1 DFQATT, CDR2 SNEGSKA (reference sequence).

Here the CDR3 reads CSEAPRHEQYF. Here the CDR3 DNA reads TGCAGTGAGGCTCCCAGGCACGAGCAGTACTTC. The chain carries TRBV20-1 and TRBJ2-7; D is unclear. The CDR3 totals 11 residues. V lost 7 bases and J lost 5, with 12 bases in between. Germline CDR1 and CDR2: DFQATT and SNEGSKA (reference sequence).

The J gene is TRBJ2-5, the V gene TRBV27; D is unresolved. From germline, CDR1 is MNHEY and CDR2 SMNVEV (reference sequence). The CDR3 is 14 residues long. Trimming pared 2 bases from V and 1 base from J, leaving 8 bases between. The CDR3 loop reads CASSLKSSQETQYF. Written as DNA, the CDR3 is TGTGCCAGCAGTTTAAAATCCAGCCAAGAGACCCAGTACTTC.

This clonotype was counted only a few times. CDR3 coding DNA: TGTGCCAGCAGCACAGGGACCCCGGGGCATGGCTACACCTTC. As protein: CASSTGTPGHGYTF. The chain couples TRBV7-3 to TRBJ1-2, with D maybe TRBD1 (6 bases). This CDR3 has 14 residues. CDR1 is SGHTA and CDR2 is FQGTGA in the germline V gene. Trimming cost V 5 bases and J 6 bases, with 16 bases left between them.

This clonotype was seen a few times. The CDR3 is CASSYGRSYGYTF. The CDR3 bases are TGTGCCAGCAGCTACGGACGGTCCTATGGCTACACCTTC. This chain links TRBV7-8 with TRBJ1-2; D ambiguous. V lost 4 bases and J lost 4, with 10 bases in between. This CDR3 spans 13 amino acids. Germline V lookup: CDR1 SGHVS, CDR2 FQNEAQ.

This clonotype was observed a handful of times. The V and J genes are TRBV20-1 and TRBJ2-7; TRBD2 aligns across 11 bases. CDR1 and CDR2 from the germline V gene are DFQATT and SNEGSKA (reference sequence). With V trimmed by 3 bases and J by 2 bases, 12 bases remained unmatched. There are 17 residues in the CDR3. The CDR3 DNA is TGCAGTGCTAGCGACACCTCAGGGACTAGCGGCGCCTACGAGCAGTACTTC. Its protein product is CSASDTSGTSGAYEQYF.

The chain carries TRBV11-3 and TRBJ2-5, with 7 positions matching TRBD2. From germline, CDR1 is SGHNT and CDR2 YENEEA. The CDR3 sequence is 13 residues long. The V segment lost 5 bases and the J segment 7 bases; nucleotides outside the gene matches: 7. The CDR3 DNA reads TGTGCCAGCAGCCTGCTGGGGGGGGTGACCCAGTACTTC. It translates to CASSLLGGVTQYF.

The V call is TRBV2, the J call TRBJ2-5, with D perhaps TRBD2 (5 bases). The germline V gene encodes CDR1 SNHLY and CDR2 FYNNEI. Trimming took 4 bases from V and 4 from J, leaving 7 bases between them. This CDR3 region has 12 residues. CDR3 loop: CASSVRGETQYF. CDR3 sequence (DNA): TGTGCCAGCAGTGTTCGGGGAGAGACCCAGTACTTC.

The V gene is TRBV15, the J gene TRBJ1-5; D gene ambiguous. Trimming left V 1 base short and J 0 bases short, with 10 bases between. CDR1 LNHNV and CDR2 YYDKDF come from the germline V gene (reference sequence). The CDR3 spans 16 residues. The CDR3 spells CATSRAEQYSNQPQHF. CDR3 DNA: TGTGCCACCAGCAGAGCAGAACAGTATAGCAATCAGCCCCAGCATTTT.

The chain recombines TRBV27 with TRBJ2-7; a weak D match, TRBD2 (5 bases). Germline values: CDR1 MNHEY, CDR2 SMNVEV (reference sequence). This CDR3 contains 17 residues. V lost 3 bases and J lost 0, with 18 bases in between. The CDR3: CASSFPGRRSSSYEQYF. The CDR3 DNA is TGTGCCAGCAGTTTTCCGGGCAGGAGGTCAAGCTCCTACGAGCAGTACTTC.

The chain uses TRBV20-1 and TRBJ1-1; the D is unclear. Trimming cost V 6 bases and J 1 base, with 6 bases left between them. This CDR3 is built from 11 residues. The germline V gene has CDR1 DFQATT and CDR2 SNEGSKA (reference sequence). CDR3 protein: CSAEGNTEAFF. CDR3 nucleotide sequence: TGCAGTGCAGAGGGGAACACTGAAGCTTTCTTT.

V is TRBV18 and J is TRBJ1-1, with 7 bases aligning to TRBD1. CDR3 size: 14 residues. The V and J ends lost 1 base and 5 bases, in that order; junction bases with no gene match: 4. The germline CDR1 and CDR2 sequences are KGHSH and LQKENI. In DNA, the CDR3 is TGTGCCAGCTCACCACTGACAGGGAGGACTGAAGCTTTCTTT. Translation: CASSPLTGRTEAFF.